One and the same sample provided the 5 T cell receptor beta chains below, sequenced in a study of shared clonotypes between healthy human individuals. The method was immunoSEQ multiplex PCR; TCRdb's version includes in-frame clones alone and lacks a portion of them. This table holds 450,000 or so clones, over 60% found once. Sequencing input: PBMCs. The receptors were gathered from a middle-aged woman in good health. Some clones in this sample may be carry-over from other donors' samples.

In regard to this clone: This likely reflects a read error, since a far larger clone is one base away. Other DNA sequences in this sample translate to the same CDR3. The chain combines TRBV30 with TRBJ2-3; either TRBD1 or TRBD2 may supply D (5 bases each). The CDR3 has 15 amino acids. The V and J ends lost 3 bases and 1 base respectively, with 14 bases between them. CDR1 GTSNPN and CDR2 SVGIG come from the germline V gene (reference sequence). The CDR3 region is CAWSEVGTGTDTQYF. CDR3 in DNA: TGTGCCTGGAGCGAGGTGGGGACGGGCACAGATACGCAGTATTTT.

This chain joins TRBV7-2 and TRBJ2-1; D possibly matches TRBD1 or TRBD2 (6 bases each). CDR3 length: 14 amino acids. The V gene's germline CDR1 is SGHTA and CDR2 FQGNSA. V was pared by 2 bases and J by 7 bases, with 12 bases between. CDR3 DNA sequence: TGTGCCAGCAGCTTAAATAGGGGGGATAATGAGCAGTTCTTC. It specifies CASSLNRGDNEQFF. Full variable domain (remainder filled in from reference TRBV7-2 and TRBJ2-1): GAGVSQSPSNKVTEKGKDVELRCDPISGHTALYWYRQSLGQGLEFLIYFQGNSAPDKSGLPSDRFSAERTGGSVSTLTIQRTQQEDSAVYLCASSLNRGDNEQFFGPGTRLTVL.

CDR3 in DNA: TGTGCCAGCAGCCCCCCGGCAGATTGGGGCACTGAAGCTTTCTTT. Translated, it gives CASSPPADWGTEAFF. V usage is TRBV7-9 and J usage is TRBJ1-1; no definite D call. The CDR3 totals 15 residues. Germline CDR1 and CDR2: SEHNR and FQNEAQ (reference sequence). The V gene lost 5 bases and the J gene lost 4 bases, with 17 bases spanning the gap. The full variable domain, completed using reference TRBV7-9 and TRBJ1-1, is DTGVSQNPRHKITKRGQNVTFRCDPISEHNRLYWYRQTLGQGPEFLTYFQNEAQLEKSRLLSDRFSAERPKGSFSTLEIQRTEQGDSAMYLCASSPPADWGTEAFFGQGTRLTVV.

J is TRBJ2-3 and V is TRBV28; 10 bases fit TRBD2. The V segment lost 3 bases and the J segment 3 bases; nucleotides outside the gene matches: 9. The CDR3 spans 17 residues. Germline CDR1 is MDHEN and CDR2 is SYDVKM. The CDR3 nucleotides are TGTGCCAGCAGTTTGTACCCCCTAGCGGGAGCGACAGATACGCAGTATTTT. This codes for CASSLYPLAGATDTQYF.

The CDR3 sequence: CASSVDPQGTNEKLFF. DNA for the CDR3: TGTGCCAGCAGCGTAGACCCACAGGGTACTAATGAAAAACTGTTTTTT. The chain uses TRBV9 and TRBJ1-4; perhaps TRBD1 as D (6 bases). CDR1 SGDLS and CDR2 YYNGEE come from the germline V gene. The germline V and J ends were trimmed by 0 bases and 2 bases, with 11 bases remaining between them. This CDR3 contains 16 residues.